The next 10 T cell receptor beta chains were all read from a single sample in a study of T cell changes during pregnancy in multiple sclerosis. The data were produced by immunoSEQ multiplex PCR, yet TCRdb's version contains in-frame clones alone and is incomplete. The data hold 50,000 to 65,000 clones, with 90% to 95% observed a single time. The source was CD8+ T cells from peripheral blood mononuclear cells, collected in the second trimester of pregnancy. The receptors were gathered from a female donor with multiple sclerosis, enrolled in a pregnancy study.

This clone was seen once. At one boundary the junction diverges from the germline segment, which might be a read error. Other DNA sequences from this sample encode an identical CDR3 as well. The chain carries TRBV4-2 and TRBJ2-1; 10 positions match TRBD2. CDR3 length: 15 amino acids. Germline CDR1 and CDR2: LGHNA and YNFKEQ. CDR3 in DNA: TGTGCCAGTAGCCAAGAAGCGGGAGGGCCCAATGAGCAGTTCTTC. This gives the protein CASSQEAGGPNEQFF.

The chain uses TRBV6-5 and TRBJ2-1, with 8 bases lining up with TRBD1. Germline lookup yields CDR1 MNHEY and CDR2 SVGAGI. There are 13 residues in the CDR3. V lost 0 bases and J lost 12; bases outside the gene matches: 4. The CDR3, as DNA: TGTGCCAGCAGTTACTCCGGACAGGGTGGGCAGTTCTTC. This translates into CASSYSGQGGQFF.

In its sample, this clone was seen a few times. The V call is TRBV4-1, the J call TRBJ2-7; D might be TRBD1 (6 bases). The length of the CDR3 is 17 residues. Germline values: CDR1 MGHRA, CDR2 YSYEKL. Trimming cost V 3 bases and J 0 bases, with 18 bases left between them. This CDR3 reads CASSHGTRPEDSYEQYF. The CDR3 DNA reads TGCGCCAGCAGCCACGGGACACGACCTGAGGACTCCTACGAGCAGTACTTC.

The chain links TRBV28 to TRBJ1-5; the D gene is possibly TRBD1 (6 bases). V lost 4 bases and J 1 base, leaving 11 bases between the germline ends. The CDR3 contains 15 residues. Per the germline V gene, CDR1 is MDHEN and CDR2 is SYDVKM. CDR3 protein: CASSSEDRSNQPQHF. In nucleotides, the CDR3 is TGTGCCAGCAGTTCAGAAGACAGGAGCAATCAGCCCCAGCATTTT.

This CDR3 is CASGSGVGELFF. In DNA, the CDR3 is TGTGCTAGTGGAAGCGGGGTCGGGGAGCTGTTTTTT. V is TRBV12-5 and J is TRBJ2-2, with 7 positions matching TRBD2. The junction had 2 bases not matched to a gene; V was cut back by 6 bases and J by 7 bases. This CDR3 has 12 residues. Germline CDR1 is LGHNT and CDR2 is FRNRAP.

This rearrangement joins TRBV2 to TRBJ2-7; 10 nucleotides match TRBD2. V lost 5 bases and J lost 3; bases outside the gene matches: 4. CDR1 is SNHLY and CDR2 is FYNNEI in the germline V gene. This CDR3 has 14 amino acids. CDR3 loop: CASSTSGTVYEQYF. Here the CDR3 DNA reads TGTGCCAGCAGTACTAGCGGGACAGTCTACGAGCAGTACTTC.

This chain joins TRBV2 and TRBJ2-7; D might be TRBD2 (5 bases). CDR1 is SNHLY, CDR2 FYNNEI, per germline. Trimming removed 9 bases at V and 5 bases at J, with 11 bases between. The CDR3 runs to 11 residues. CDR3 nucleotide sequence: TGTGCCAGTATCTGGGGAGACGAGCAGTACTTC. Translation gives CASIWGDEQYF.

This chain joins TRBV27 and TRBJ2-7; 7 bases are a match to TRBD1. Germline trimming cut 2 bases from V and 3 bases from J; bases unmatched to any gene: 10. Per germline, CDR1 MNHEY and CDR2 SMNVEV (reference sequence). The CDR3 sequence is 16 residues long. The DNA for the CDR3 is TGTGCCAGCAGTTTACGGGGTAACAGGGGATTCTACGAGCAGTACTTC. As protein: CASSLRGNRGFYEQYF.

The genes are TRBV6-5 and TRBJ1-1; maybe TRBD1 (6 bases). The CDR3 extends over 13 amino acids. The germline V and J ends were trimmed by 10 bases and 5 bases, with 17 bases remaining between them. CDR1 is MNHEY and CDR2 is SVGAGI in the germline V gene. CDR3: CAKSTGVPTEAFF. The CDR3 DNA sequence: TGTGCCAAGTCGACAGGCGTCCCGACTGAAGCTTTCTTT.

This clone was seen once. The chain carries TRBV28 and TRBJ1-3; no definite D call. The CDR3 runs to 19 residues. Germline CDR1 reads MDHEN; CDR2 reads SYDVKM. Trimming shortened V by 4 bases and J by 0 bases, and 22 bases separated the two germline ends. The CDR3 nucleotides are TGTGCCAGCAGTTCCTATCTTAGTTCGAAATTAGACTCTGGAAACACCATATATTTT. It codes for CASSSYLSSKLDSGNTIYF.